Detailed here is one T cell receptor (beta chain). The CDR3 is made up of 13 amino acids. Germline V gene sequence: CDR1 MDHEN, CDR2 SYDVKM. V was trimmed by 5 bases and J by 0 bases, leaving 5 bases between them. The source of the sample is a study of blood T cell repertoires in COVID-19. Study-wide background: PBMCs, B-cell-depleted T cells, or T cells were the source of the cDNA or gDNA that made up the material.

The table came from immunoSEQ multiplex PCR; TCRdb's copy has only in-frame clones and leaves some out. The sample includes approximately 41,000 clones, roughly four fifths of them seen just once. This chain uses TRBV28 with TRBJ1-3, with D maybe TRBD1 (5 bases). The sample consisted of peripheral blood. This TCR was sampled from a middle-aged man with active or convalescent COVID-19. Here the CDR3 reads CASSRGSGNTIYF. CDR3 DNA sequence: TGTGCCAGCAGTAGGGGCTCTGGAAACACCATATATTTT.